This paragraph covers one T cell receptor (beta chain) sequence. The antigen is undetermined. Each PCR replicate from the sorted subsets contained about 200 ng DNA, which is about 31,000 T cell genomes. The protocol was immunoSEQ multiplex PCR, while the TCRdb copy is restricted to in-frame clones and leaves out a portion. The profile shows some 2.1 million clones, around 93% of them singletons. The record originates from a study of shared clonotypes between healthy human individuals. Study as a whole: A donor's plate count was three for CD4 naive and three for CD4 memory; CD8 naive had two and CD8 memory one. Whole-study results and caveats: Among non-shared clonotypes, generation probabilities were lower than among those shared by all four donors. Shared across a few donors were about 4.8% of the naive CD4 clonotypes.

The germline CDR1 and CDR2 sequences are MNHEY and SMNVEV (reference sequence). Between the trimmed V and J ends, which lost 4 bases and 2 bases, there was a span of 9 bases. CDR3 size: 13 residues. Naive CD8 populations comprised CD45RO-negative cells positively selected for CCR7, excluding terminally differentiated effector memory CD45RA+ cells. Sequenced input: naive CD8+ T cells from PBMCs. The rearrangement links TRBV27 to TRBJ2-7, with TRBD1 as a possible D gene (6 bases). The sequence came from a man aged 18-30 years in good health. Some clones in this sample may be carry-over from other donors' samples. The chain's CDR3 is CASSSDRPYEQYF. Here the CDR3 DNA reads TGTGCCAGCAGTTCGGACAGACCCTACGAGCAGTACTTC.